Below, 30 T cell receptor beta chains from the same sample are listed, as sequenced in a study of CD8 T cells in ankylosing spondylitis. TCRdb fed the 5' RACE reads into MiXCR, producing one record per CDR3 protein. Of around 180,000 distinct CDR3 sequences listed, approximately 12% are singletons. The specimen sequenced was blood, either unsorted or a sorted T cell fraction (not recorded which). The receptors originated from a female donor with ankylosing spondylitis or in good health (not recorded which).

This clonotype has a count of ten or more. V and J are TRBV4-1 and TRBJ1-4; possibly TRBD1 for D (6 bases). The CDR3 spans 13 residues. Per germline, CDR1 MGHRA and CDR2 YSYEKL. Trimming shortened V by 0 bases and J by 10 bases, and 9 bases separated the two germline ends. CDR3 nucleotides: TGCGCCAGCAGCCAAGATCAAGGGGGAAAACTGTTTTTT. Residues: CASSQDQGGKLFF.

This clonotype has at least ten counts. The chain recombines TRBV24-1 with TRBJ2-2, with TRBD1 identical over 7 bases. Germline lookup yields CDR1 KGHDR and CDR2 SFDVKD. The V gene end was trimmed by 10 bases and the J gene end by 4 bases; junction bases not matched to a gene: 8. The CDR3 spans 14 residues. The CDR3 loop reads CATTGTDRTGELFF. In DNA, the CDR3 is TGTGCCACGACAGGGACAGATCGCACCGGGGAGCTGTTTTTT.

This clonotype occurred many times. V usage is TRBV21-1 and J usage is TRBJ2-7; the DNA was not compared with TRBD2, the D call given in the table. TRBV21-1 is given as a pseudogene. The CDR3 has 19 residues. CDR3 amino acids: CASSKAWRLGPPRSYEQYF. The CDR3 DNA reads TGTGCCAGCAGCAAAGCGTGGAGACTAGGGCCCCCGCGGTCCTACGAGCAGTACTTC.

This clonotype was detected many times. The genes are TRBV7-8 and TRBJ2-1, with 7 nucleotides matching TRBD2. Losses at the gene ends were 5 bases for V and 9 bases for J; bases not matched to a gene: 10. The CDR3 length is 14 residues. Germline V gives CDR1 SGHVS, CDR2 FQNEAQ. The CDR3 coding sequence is TGTGCCAGCAGCCTTACCCCGGCTAGCGGTGAGCAGTTCTTC. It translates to CASSLTPASGEQFF.

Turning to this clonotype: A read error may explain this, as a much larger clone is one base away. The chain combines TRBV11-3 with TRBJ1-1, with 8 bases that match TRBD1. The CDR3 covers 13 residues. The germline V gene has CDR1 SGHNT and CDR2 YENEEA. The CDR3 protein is CTSSGTGNTEAFF. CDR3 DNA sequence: TGTACCAGCAGTGGGACAGGGAACACTGAAGCTTTCTTT.

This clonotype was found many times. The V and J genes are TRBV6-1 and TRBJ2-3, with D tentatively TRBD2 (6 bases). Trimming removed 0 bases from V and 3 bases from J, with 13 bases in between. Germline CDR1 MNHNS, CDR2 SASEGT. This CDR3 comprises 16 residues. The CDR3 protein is CASSEAEGGGTDTQYF. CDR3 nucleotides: TGTGCCAGCAGTGAAGCGGAGGGTGGGGGAACAGATACGCAGTATTTT.

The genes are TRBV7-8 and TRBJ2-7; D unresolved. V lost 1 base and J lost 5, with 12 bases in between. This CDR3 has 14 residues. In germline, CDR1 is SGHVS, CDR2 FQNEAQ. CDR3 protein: CASSLGGNSHEQYF. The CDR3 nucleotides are TGTGCCAGCAGCTTAGGTGGGAATAGCCACGAGCAGTACTTC.

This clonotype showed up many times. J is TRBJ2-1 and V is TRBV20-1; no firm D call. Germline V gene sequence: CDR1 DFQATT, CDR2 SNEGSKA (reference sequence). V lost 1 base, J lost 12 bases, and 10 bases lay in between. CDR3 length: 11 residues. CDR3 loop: CSARVALGQFF. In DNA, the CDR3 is TGCAGTGCTAGAGTTGCCTTGGGGCAGTTCTTC.

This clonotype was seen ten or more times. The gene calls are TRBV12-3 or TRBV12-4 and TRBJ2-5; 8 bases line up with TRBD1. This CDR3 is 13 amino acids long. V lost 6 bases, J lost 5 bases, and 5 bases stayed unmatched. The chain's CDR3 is CASSPGGWETQYF. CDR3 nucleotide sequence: TGTGCCAGCAGCCCAGGGGGCTGGGAGACCCAGTACTTC.

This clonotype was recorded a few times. The CDR3 here is CSGQGRSKGEQFF. The CDR3 coding sequence is TGCAGCGGACAGGGTCGGTCGAAAGGGGAGCAGTTCTTC. The rearrangement links TRBV29-1 to TRBJ2-1, with 7 bases identical to TRBD1. Unmatched junction bases numbered 13, after V lost 7 bases and J lost 10 bases. In germline, CDR1 is SQVTM, CDR2 ANQGSEA. The CDR3 consists of 13 residues.

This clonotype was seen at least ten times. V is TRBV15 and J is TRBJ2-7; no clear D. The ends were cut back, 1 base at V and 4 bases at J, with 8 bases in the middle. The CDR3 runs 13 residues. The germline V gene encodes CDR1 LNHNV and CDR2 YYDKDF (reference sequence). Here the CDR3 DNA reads TGTGCCACCAGCAGAGGTCTCATATACGAGCAGTACTTC. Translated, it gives CATSRGLIYEQYF.

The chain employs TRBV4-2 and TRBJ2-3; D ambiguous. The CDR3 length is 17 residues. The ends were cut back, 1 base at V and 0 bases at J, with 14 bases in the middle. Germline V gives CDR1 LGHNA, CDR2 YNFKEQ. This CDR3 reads CASSQGIGQESTDTQYF. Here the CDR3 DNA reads TGTGCCAGCAGCCAAGGCATCGGGCAGGAGAGCACAGATACGCAGTATTTT.

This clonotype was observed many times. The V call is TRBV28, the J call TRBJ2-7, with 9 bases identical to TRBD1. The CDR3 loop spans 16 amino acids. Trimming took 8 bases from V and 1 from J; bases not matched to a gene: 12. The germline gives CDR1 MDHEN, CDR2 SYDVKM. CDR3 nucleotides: TGTGCCAGCGCGCGGGACAGGGAAACGGGATCCTACGAGCAGTACTTC. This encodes CASARDRETGSYEQYF.

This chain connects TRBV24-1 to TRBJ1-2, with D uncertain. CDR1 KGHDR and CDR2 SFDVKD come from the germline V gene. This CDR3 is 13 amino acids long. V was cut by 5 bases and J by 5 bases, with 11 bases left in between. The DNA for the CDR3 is TGTGCCACCAGTGGAGGTGGTTCTTATGGCTACACCTTC. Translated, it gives CATSGGGSYGYTF.

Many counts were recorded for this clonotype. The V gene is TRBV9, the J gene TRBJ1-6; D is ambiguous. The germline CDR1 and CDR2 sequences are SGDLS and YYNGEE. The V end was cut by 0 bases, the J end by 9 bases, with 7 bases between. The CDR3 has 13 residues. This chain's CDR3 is CASSVAVFSPLHF. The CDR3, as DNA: TGTGCCAGCAGCGTAGCAGTCTTTTCACCCCTCCACTTT.

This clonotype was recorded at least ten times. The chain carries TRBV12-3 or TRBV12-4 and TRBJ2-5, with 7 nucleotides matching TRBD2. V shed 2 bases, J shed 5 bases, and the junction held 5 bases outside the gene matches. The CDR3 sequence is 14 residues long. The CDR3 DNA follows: TGTGCCAGCAGTTTAATTGGGGGAGGGGAGACCCAGTACTTC. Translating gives CASSLIGGGETQYF.

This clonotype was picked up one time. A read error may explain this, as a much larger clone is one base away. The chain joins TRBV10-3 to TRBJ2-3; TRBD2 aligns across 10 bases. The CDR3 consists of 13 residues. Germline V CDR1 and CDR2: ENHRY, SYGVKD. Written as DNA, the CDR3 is TGTGACATCGGGACTAGCGACACAGATACGCAGTATTTT. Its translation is CDIGTSDTDTQYF.

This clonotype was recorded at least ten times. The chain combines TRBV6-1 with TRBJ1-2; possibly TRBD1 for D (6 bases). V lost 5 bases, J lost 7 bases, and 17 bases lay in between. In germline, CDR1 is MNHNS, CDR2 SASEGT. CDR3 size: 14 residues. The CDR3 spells CASSRTAGRGGYTF. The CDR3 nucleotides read TGTGCCAGCAGTCGGACAGCTGGTCGGGGTGGCTACACCTTC.

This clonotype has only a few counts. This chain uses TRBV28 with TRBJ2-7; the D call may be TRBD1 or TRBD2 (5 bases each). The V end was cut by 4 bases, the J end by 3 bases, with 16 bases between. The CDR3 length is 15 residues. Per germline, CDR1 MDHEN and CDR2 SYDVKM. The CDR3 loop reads CASSSTGQALYEQYF. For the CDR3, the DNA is TGTGCCAGCAGTTCCACGGGGCAGGCTCTCTACGAGCAGTACTTC.

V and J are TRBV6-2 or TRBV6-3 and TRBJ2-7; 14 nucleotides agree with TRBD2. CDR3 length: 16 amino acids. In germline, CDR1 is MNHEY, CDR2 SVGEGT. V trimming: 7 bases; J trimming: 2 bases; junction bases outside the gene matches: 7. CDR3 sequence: CASNSGTSGSTYEQYF. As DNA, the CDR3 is TGTGCCAGCAACTCCGGGACTAGCGGGAGCACCTACGAGCAGTACTTC.

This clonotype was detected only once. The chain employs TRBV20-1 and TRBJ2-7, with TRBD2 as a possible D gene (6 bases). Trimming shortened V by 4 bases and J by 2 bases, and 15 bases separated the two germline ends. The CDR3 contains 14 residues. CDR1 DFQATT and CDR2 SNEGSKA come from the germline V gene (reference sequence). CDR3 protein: CSAKIGSTAYEQYF. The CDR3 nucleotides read TGCAGTGCTAAAATCGGGAGTACGGCCTACGAGCAGTACTTC.

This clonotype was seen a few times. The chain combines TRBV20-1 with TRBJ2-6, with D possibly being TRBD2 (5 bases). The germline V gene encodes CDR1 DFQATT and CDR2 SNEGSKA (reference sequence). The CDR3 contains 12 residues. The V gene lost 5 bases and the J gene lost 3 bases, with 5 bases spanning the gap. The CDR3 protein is CSAGLGANVLTF. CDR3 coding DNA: TGCAGTGCTGGACTTGGGGCCAACGTCCTGACTTTC.

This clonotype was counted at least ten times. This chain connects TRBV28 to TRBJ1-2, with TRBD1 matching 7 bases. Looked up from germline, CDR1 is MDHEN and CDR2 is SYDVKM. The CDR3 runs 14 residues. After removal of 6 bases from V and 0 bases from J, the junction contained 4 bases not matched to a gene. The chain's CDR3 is CASRRDRANYGYTF. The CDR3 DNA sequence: TGTGCCAGCAGAAGGGACAGAGCTAACTATGGCTACACCTTC.

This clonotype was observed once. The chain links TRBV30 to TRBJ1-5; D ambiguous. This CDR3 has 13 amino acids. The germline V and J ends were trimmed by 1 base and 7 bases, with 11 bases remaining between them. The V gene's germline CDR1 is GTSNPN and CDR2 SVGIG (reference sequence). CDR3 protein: CAWSAWGEQPQHF. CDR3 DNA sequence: TGTGCCTGGAGTGCATGGGGAGAACAGCCCCAGCATTTT.

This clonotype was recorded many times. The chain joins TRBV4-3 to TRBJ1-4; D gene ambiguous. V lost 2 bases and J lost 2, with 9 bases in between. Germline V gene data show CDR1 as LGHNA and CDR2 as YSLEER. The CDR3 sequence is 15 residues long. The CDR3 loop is CASSQQGRTNEKLFF. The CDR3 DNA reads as TGCGCCAGCAGCCAACAAGGGAGGACTAATGAAAAACTGTTTTTT.

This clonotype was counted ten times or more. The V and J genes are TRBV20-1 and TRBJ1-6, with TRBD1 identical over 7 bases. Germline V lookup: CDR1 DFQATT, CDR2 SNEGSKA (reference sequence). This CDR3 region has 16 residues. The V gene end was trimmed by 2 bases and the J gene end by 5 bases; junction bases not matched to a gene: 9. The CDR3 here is CSARPLTGVNNSPLHF. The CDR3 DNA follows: TGCAGTGCTAGACCCCTAACAGGGGTCAATAATTCACCCCTCCACTTT.

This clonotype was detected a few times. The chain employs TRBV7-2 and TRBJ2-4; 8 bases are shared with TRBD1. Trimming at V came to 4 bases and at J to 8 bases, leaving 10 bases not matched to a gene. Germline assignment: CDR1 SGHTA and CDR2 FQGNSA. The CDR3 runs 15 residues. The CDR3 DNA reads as TGTGCCAGCAGCTCCCAACAGGGGGTCACGGACATTCAGTACTTC. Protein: CASSSQQGVTDIQYF.

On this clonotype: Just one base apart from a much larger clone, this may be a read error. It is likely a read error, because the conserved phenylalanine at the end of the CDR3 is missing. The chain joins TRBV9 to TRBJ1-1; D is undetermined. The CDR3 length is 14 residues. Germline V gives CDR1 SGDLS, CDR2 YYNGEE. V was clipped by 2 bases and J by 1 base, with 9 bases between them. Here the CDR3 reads CASSVNTQNTEAFL. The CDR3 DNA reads TGTGCCAGCAGCGTGAACACTCAGAACACTGAAGCTTTCCTT.

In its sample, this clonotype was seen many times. Here the CDR3 reads CASSRMTGRNTEAFF. The CDR3 DNA is TGTGCCAGCAGTCGTATGACAGGGAGGAACACTGAAGCTTTCTTT. The gene calls are TRBV27 and TRBJ1-1; 7 bases are shared with TRBD1. The germline V gene encodes CDR1 MNHEY and CDR2 SMNVEV (reference sequence). V lost 5 bases and J lost 1; bases outside the gene matches: 7. This CDR3 contains 15 residues.

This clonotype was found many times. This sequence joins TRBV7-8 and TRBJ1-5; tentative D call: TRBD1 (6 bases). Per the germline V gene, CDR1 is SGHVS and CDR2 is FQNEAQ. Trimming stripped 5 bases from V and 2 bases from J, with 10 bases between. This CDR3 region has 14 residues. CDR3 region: CASSTRTGNQPQHF. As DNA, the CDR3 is TGTGCCAGCAGCACAAGGACAGGCAATCAGCCCCAGCATTTT.